The 8 T cell receptor beta chains below were found in one sample sequenced in a study of blood T cell repertoires in COVID-19. TCRdb's copy holds only in-frame clones and misses some; the assay was immunoSEQ multiplex PCR. This sample has under 95,000 clones; approximately 88% occur once, and the top ten carry roughly 30%. The sequencing input was peripheral blood. The receptors come from a woman of 80 years or more with active or convalescent COVID-19.

The chain couples TRBV5-4 to TRBJ2-7; tentative D call: TRBD1 (6 bases). The length of the CDR3 is 14 residues. Germline values: CDR1 SGHNT, CDR2 YYREEE (reference sequence). V dropped 0 bases and J dropped 2 bases, with 9 bases sitting between them. The CDR3 spells CASSLGRQAYEQYF. In DNA form, the CDR3 reads TGTGCCAGCAGCTTGGGGAGACAGGCCTACGAGCAGTACTTC. The whole variable domain, filled in from reference TRBV5-4 and TRBJ2-7, reads ETGVTQSPTHLIKTRGQQVTLRCSSQSGHNTVSWYQQALGQGPQFIFQYYREEENGRGNFPPRFSGLQFPNYSSELNVNALELDDSALYLCASSLGRQAYEQYFGPGTRLTVT.

This chain links TRBV11-2 with TRBJ1-1; no firm D call. The CDR3 spans 13 residues. Trimming removed 2 bases from V and 0 bases from J, with 4 bases in between. Germline V lookup: CDR1 SGHAT, CDR2 FQNNGV. In DNA form, the CDR3 reads TGTGCCAGCAGCTTATCTGTGAACACTGAAGCTTTCTTT. It yields the protein CASSLSVNTEAFF.

The chain combines TRBV5-1 with TRBJ2-3; possibly TRBD2 for D (5 bases). The V end was cut by 3 bases, the J end by 3 bases, with 11 bases between. The CDR3 is 14 residues long. Germline values: CDR1 SGHRS, CDR2 YFSETQ. CDR3 DNA: TGCGCCAGCAGCTCCGGGGTAGTAACAGATACGCAGTATTTT. Encoded protein: CASSSGVVTDTQYF.

This chain connects TRBV15 to TRBJ1-2, with D tentatively TRBD1 (5 bases). Trimming stripped 1 base from V and 2 bases from J, with 8 bases between. CDR3 length equals 14 residues. Per germline, CDR1 LNHNV and CDR2 YYDKDF (reference sequence). The CDR3, as DNA: TGTGCCACCAGCAGAGTCAACAGGAACTATGGCTACACCTTC. Translating gives CATSRVNRNYGYTF.

This chain links TRBV6-4 with TRBJ2-7; 7 nucleotides match TRBD1. V lost 3 bases to trimming and J lost 3 bases; unmatched junction nucleotides: 11. This CDR3 spans 16 amino acids. The germline gives CDR1 MRHNA, CDR2 SNTAGT. The CDR3 loop is CASSEPTTGVFYEQYF. In DNA, the CDR3 is TGTGCCAGCAGTGAACCCACTACAGGGGTCTTCTACGAGCAGTACTTC.

Only a few counts were recorded for this clone. The V gene is TRBV11-3, the J gene TRBJ2-2, with a possible D match to TRBD2 (6 bases). Germline V gene sequence: CDR1 SGHNT, CDR2 YENEEA. The CDR3 has 14 amino acids. Trimming shortened V by 10 bases and J by 2 bases, and 14 bases separated the two germline ends. CDR3 loop: CANTGRLNTGELFF. The CDR3 DNA is TGTGCCAATACCGGGAGACTAAACACCGGGGAGCTGTTTTTT.

In this sample, this clone turned up a few times. The chain links TRBV10-1 to TRBJ2-3; 10 bases line up with TRBD1. The CDR3 contains 17 residues. Germline values: CDR1 WNHNN, CDR2 SYGVQD (reference sequence). With 3 bases clipped from V and 1 base from J, the junction kept 7 bases outside the gene matches. CDR3 bases: TGCGCCAGCAGTGAACGGGACAGGGGATGGGGCACAGATACGCAGTATTTT. This sequence encodes CASSERDRGWGTDTQYF.

The J gene is TRBJ1-1, the V gene TRBV18, with D perhaps matching TRBD1 (5 bases). V lost 1 base to trimming and J lost 6 bases, with 9 bases between them. The CDR3 spans 13 residues. Germline CDR1 KGHSH, CDR2 LQKENI. The CDR3 protein is CASSPLDRSEAFF. Written as DNA, the CDR3 is TGTGCCAGCTCACCACTTGACAGATCTGAAGCTTTCTTT.